This record looks at one T cell receptor beta chain sequence and its context. This sample stems from a study of follicular helper T cells after annual influenza vaccination. Overall study: Some donors were sampled over the 2013-2014, 2014-2015 and 2015-2016 vaccinations.

The time point is: 2014-2015 season, 7 days after vaccination. Sequencing of TCRB used Survey level resolution. Sequenced by immunoSEQ multiplex PCR; TCRdb stores in-frame clones only, minus some. The table includes about 15,000 clones, 65% to 85% detected once. Looked up from germline, CDR1 is SGHRS and CDR2 is YFSETQ. V lost 3 bases to trimming and J lost 4 bases, with 16 bases between them. The CDR3 spans 15 residues. The clonotype was recovered from an adult who received the influenza vaccine. V gene TRBV5-1 combines with J gene TRBJ2-5, with TRBD2 as a possible D gene (5 bases). Sequencing used CXCR5+ CD38- circulating T follicular helper cells from blood, obtained 7 days after influenza vaccination. Subset noted: circulating Tfh, non-naive CD4+CXCR5+PD-1+ (ICOS+CD38+ or ICOS-CD38-). CDR3 sequence reads: CASSSSPGSLETQYF. CDR3 nucleotides: TGCGCCAGCAGCTCCTCCCCGGGATCGCTAGAGACCCAGTACTTC.